The 32 T cell receptor beta chains given below trace back to one sample, sequenced in a study of CD8 T cells in ankylosing spondylitis. Study conclusions and caveats: Ankylosing spondylitis blood seemed to carry a telltale TCR beta motif made of under ten highly homologous variants.

Their target antigens are unknown. From the 5' RACE reads, TCRdb called clonotypes with MiXCR, one entry per CDR3 protein. The table lists approximately 150,000 distinct CDR3 sequences, roughly 15% of them singletons. Sequencing was done on a sample of blood, either unsorted or a sorted T cell fraction (not recorded which). The receptors originated from a male donor with ankylosing spondylitis.

This chain connects TRBV25-1 to TRBJ2-7; D is perhaps TRBD1 (6 bases). Per the germline V gene, CDR1 is MGHDK and CDR2 is SYGVNS. V was pared by 5 bases and J by 4 bases, with 21 bases between. The CDR3 length is 16 residues. CDR3 sequence (DNA): TGTGCCAGCAGTACAATACAGGGCAGGGAACCTTACGAGCAGTACTTC. Protein: CASSTIQGREPYEQYF.

This clonotype occurred a few times. The rearrangement links TRBV29-1 to TRBJ2-3; 10 bases match TRBD2. CDR3 size: 16 residues. The germline V gene has CDR1 SQVTM and CDR2 ANQGSEA. J gave up 4 bases and V 4 bases, and 11 bases lay outside the gene matches. The CDR3 nucleotides read TGCAGCGTTGTGCTAGCGGGAGCCGATTTCCCAGATACGCAGTATTTT. Its translation: CSVVLAGADFPDTQYF.

The V call is TRBV27, the J call TRBJ2-1; 8 nucleotides agree with TRBD2. The trim removed 6 bases at V and 5 bases at J, leaving 9 bases unmatched. The CDR3 extends over 15 amino acids. Germline loops: CDR1 MNHEY, CDR2 SMNVEV (reference sequence). The DNA of the CDR3 is TGTGCCAGCAGCTTCGGGACTAGTAGGCACAATGAGCAGTTCTTC. Its protein product is CASSFGTSRHNEQFF.

A few counts support this clonotype. The chain links TRBV3-1 to TRBJ2-1; TRBD1 matches 9 bases. The CDR3 totals 15 residues. Trimming took 1 base from V and 6 from J; bases not matched to a gene: 4. The V gene's germline CDR1 is LGHDT and CDR2 YNNKEL (reference sequence). CDR3 amino acids: CASSQVPTGGNEQFF. CDR3 DNA: TGTGCCAGCAGCCAAGTCCCGACAGGGGGCAATGAGCAGTTCTTC.

The CDR3 nucleotides read TGTGCCAGCAGTTTCTCGGGCCAGAATTCACCCCTCCACTTT. Protein sequence: CASSFSGQNSPLHF. The chain combines TRBV12-3 or TRBV12-4 with TRBJ1-6; no definite D call. V shed 3 bases and J shed 7 bases, with 10 bases lying between them. The CDR3 is made up of 14 amino acids.

This clonotype showed up many times. The gene calls are TRBV28 and TRBJ2-1, with 13 positions matching TRBD2. Germline V gives CDR1 MDHEN, CDR2 SYDVKM. V trimming: 3 bases; J trimming: 8 bases; junction bases outside the gene matches: 10. The CDR3 consists of 17 residues. DNA for the CDR3: TGTGCCAGCAGTTTGTGGACTAGCGGGAGTGTGCCGGATGAGCAGTTCTTC. Translating it yields CASSLWTSGSVPDEQFF.

In this sample, this clonotype turned up a few times. J is TRBJ1-1 and V is TRBV5-6; no reliable D call. Germline V gene data show CDR1 as SGHDT and CDR2 as YYEEEE. V was pared by 4 bases and J by 8 bases, with 12 bases between. The CDR3 length is 12 residues. CDR3 DNA sequence: TGTGCCAGCAGCGGGCCCCCCAGGGAAGCTTTCTTT. This codes for CASSGPPREAFF.

This clonotype was found a few times. CDR3 bases: TGTGCCAGCAGATTTAGGGGTAATCAGCCCCAGCATTTT. Translated, it gives CASRFRGNQPQHF. This chain connects TRBV12-3 or TRBV12-4 to TRBJ1-5; tentative D call: TRBD1 (5 bases). The CDR3 is 13 residues long. V dropped 6 bases and J dropped 4 bases, with 10 bases sitting between them.

The table lists this clonotype with a few counts. This chain uses TRBV20-1 with TRBJ2-7; 8 bases are shared with TRBD1. This CDR3 region has 12 residues. The V segment lost 5 bases and the J segment 3 bases; nucleotides outside the gene matches: 3. Germline V gives CDR1 DFQATT, CDR2 SNEGSKA (reference sequence). This CDR3 reads CSAGTGGYEQYF. The CDR3 region has the DNA TGCAGTGCTGGTACAGGGGGCTACGAGCAGTACTTC.

The J gene is TRBJ1-6, the V gene TRBV7-9; D uncertain. Germline values: CDR1 SEHNR, CDR2 FQNEAQ (reference sequence). The V gene lost 11 bases and the J gene lost 5 bases, with 19 bases spanning the gap. CDR3 length: 15 residues. The CDR3 spells CAVHPGRSNNSPLHF. Here the CDR3 DNA reads TGTGCCGTACACCCAGGACGAAGCAATAATTCACCCCTCCACTTT.

This chain joins TRBV27 and TRBJ2-1, with 11 bases matching TRBD2. This CDR3 spans 15 amino acids. CDR1 is MNHEY, CDR2 SMNVEV, per germline (reference sequence). Trimming removed 5 bases from V and 8 bases from J; junction bases left unmatched: 8. CDR3: CASSATSGRGDEQFF. CDR3 in DNA: TGTGCCAGCAGTGCCACTAGCGGGAGAGGCGATGAGCAGTTCTTC.

This rearrangement joins TRBV9 to TRBJ2-5; TRBD2 matches 11 bases. The CDR3 covers 17 residues. Germline CDR1 is SGDLS and CDR2 is YYNGEE. The V segment lost 2 bases and the J segment 5 bases; nucleotides outside the gene matches: 11. CDR3: CASSVGLAGGEAETQYF. CDR3 sequence (DNA): TGTGCCAGCAGCGTTGGGCTAGCGGGAGGAGAAGCGGAGACCCAGTACTTC.

This chain joins TRBV27 and TRBJ1-2; 7 bases map to TRBD1. V was clipped by 6 bases and J by 4 bases; unmatched bases: 11. The CDR3 is made up of 15 amino acids. Germline V gene data show CDR1 as MNHEY and CDR2 as SMNVEV (reference sequence). The CDR3: CASSPGGQVSYGYTF. CDR3 bases: TGTGCCAGCAGCCCCGGCGGACAGGTCAGCTATGGCTACACCTTC.

The chain combines TRBV25-1 with TRBJ2-1, with D perhaps matching TRBD2 (5 bases). V was clipped by 2 bases and J by 8 bases, with 10 bases between them. Germline V gene sequence: CDR1 MGHDK, CDR2 SYGVNS. The CDR3 totals 13 residues. The CDR3 DNA sequence: TGTGCCAGCAGTGAAGGTCGGGGATATGAGCAGTTCTTC. Its translation: CASSEGRGYEQFF.

The CDR3 is CASRSGSGEQFF. In DNA, the CDR3 is TGTGCCAGCAGGAGCGGGAGCGGTGAGCAGTTCTTC. The V call is TRBV7-6, the J call TRBJ2-1; 8 nucleotides match TRBD2. The germline V gene encodes CDR1 SGHVS and CDR2 FNYEAQ. This CDR3 comprises 12 residues. V dropped 6 bases and J dropped 9; count of bases not matched to a gene: 4.

This clonotype occurred a few times. The chain joins TRBV4-1 to TRBJ2-7, with TRBD2 identical over 7 bases. Germline CDR1 is MGHRA and CDR2 is YSYEKL. The CDR3 is made up of 15 amino acids. The ends lost 0 bases at V and 7 bases at J; junction bases unmatched: 9. For the CDR3, the DNA is TGCGCCAGCAGCCAAGATCAGACTAGCCCTAGGGAGCAGTACTTC. Translated, it gives CASSQDQTSPREQYF.

The CDR3 spells CASSVRLANTGELFF. The CDR3, as DNA: TGTGCCAGCAGCGTCAGACTTGCGAACACCGGGGAGCTGTTTTTT. This chain links TRBV6-1 with TRBJ2-2, with no clear D. The CDR3 is 15 amino acids. V lost 6 bases and J lost 0, with 11 bases in between. Germline V gene sequence: CDR1 MNHNS, CDR2 SASEGT.

The rearrangement uses TRBV27 and TRBJ2-1; D possibly matches TRBD1 or TRBD2 (5 bases each). Germline CDR1 is MNHEY and CDR2 is SMNVEV (reference sequence). Between the trimmed V and J ends, which lost 3 bases and 7 bases, there was a span of 16 bases. The CDR3 totals 15 residues. The CDR3 protein is CASSLTGTPTNEQFF. In DNA, the CDR3 is TGTGCCAGCAGTTTGACCGGGACCCCGACAAATGAGCAGTTCTTC.

Notes on this clonotype: A clone one base away is much larger, so this may be a read error. The chain uses TRBV4-2 and TRBJ1-4; the D is unclear. The CDR3 consists of 19 residues. Germline values: CDR1 LGHNA, CDR2 YNFKEQ. DNA of the CDR3: TGTACCAGCAGCCACCCCCAGGAGAGCCCCCAGGCGACTAATGAAAAACTGTTTTTT. Amino acid sequence: CTSSHPQESPQATNEKLFF.

This clonotype was counted at least ten times. The genes are TRBV7-8 and TRBJ2-1; TRBD1 aligns across 7 bases. Germline CDR1 and CDR2: SGHVS and FQNEAQ. The V gene end was trimmed by 5 bases and the J gene end by 3 bases; junction bases not matched to a gene: 13. CDR3 length: 17 amino acids. CDR3 region: CASSATTGTASYNEQFF. The CDR3 DNA follows: TGTGCCAGCAGCGCTACGACCGGGACAGCAAGCTACAATGAGCAGTTCTTC.

V gene TRBV9 combines with J gene TRBJ2-1, with a tentative D call TRBD2 (5 bases). Trimming removed 2 bases from V and 9 bases from J, with 12 bases in between. Germline assignment: CDR1 SGDLS and CDR2 YYNGEE. The CDR3 extends over 13 amino acids. CDR3 coding DNA: TGTGCCAGCAGCGTTCGGGGTTTCGGTGAGCAGTTCTTC. Amino acids: CASSVRGFGEQFF.

A note on this clonotype: At one of its ends the junction is not consistent with the germline gene, which may arise from a read error. V and J are TRBV20-1 and TRBJ2-5, with TRBD1 matching 9 bases. The CDR3 spans 12 residues. Germline V lookup: CDR1 DFQATT, CDR2 SNEGSKA (reference sequence). CDR3 region: CSGRQGGETQYF. Here the CDR3 DNA reads TGCAGTGGTAGACAGGGGGGAGAGACCCAGTACTTC.

This chain joins TRBV7-9 and TRBJ2-7; weak D call: TRBD2 (7 bases). In germline, CDR1 is SEHNR, CDR2 FQNEAQ (reference sequence). This CDR3 region has 13 residues. V was pared by 5 bases and J by 7 bases, with 15 bases between. For the CDR3, the DNA is TGTGCCAGCAGCGGTGCGGGGGCCCCTGAGCAGTACTTC. It yields the protein CASSGAGAPEQYF.

Of note for this clonotype: The junction does not match germline at one end; this may be a read error. J is TRBJ2-7 and V is TRBV27; 7 positions agree with TRBD1. Germline values: CDR1 MNHEY, CDR2 SMNVEV (reference sequence). The CDR3 is made up of 13 amino acids. CDR3 in DNA: TGTGGCAGCAGTTTAGGGACAGCCTACGAGCAGTACTTC. The encoded protein is CGSSLGTAYEQYF.

The rearrangement links TRBV27 to TRBJ2-3; TRBD2 agrees at 14 bases. V was pared by 4 bases and J by 7 bases, with 4 bases of the junction left unmatched. Germline V gene lookup returns CDR1 MNHEY and CDR2 SMNVEV (reference sequence). This CDR3 is built from 15 residues. This chain's CDR3 is CASSSGTSGRNTQYF. Here the CDR3 DNA reads TGTGCCAGCAGTTCCGGGACTAGCGGGAGAAATACGCAGTATTTT.

The V and J genes are TRBV7-9 and TRBJ1-4; D not certain. Trimming cost V 2 bases and J 7 bases, with 8 bases left between them. Germline values: CDR1 SEHNR, CDR2 FQNEAQ (reference sequence). The CDR3 runs to 13 residues. The CDR3 bases are TGTGCCAGCAGCTTACAGTGGGGTGAAAAACTGTTTTTT. Translating it yields CASSLQWGEKLFF.

The chain employs TRBV27 and TRBJ2-4; the D is unclear. This CDR3 region has 15 residues. V lost 3 bases, J lost 0 bases, and 9 bases lay in between. Per germline, CDR1 MNHEY and CDR2 SMNVEV (reference sequence). The CDR3 spells CASSFVGEAKNIQYF. Written as DNA, the CDR3 is TGTGCCAGCAGTTTTGTCGGCGAAGCCAAAAACATTCAGTACTTC.

This chain joins TRBV5-6 and TRBJ2-7; TRBD1 aligns across 7 bases. The CDR3 spans 13 residues. V lost 4 bases, J lost 2 bases, and 3 bases stayed unmatched. CDR1 is SGHDT and CDR2 is YYEEEE in the germline V gene. This CDR3 reads CASSEGQPYEQYF. CDR3 DNA: TGTGCCAGCAGCGAGGGACAGCCCTACGAGCAGTACTTC.

The chain combines TRBV12-5 with TRBJ2-1; 10 bases are a match to TRBD2. The CDR3 has 15 residues. Germline-derived CDR1 and CDR2 are LGHNT and FRNRAP. J gave up 2 bases and V 6 bases, and 4 bases lay outside the gene matches. As DNA, the CDR3 is TGTGCTAGTGGGCTAGCGGGAGAGGCCTACAATGAGCAGTTCTTC. This codes for CASGLAGEAYNEQFF. Filled out from reference TRBV12-5 and TRBJ2-1, the complete variable domain reads DARVTQTPRHKVTEMGQEVTMRCQPILGHNTVFWYRQTMMQGLELLAYFRNRAPLDDSGMPKDRFSAEMPDATLATLKIQPSEPRDSAVYFCASGLAGEAYNEQFFGPGTRLTVL.

This clonotype was picked up many times. The J gene is TRBJ1-1, the V gene TRBV5-1; D is uncertain. The germline gives CDR1 SGHRS, CDR2 YFSETQ. Trimming pared 4 bases from V and 2 bases from J, leaving 9 bases between. The CDR3 covers 13 residues. The CDR3 spells CASSIDRNTEAFF. CDR3 DNA sequence: TGCGCCAGCAGCATAGACCGAAACACTGAAGCTTTCTTT.

J is TRBJ1-6 and V is TRBV4-2; D is ambiguous. The germline V and J ends were trimmed by 0 bases and 7 bases, with 10 bases remaining between them. This CDR3 has 15 amino acids. Germline V gene data show CDR1 as LGHNA and CDR2 as YNFKEQ. CDR3 coding DNA: TGTGCCAGCAGCCAAGATCCGTTTTTAAATTCACCCCTCCACTTT. This sequence encodes CASSQDPFLNSPLHF.

J is TRBJ2-7 and V is TRBV7-3; 7 bases agree with TRBD1. After removal of 5 bases from V and 4 bases from J, the junction contained 8 bases not matched to a gene. This CDR3 is built from 14 residues. Germline CDR1 reads SGHTA; CDR2 reads FQGTGA. The CDR3 bases are TGTGCCAGCAGCCCGACAGGGAGTCTGTACGAGCAGTACTTC. It yields the protein CASSPTGSLYEQYF.